These 19 T cell receptor beta chains were all obtained from the same sample, sequenced in a study of blood T cells in healthy people across ages. Using a J-beta primer mix together with a sample-barcoded 5' primer, a second PCR was run for about 6 to 11 cycles. One entry per CDR3 protein results from TCRdb running MiXCR on the 5' RACE reads. This sample has about 830,000 distinct CDR3 sequences, with about 59% found just once. Sequenced input: blood. These receptors all stem from a man aged 30 to 45 in good health.

The chain recombines TRBV7-9 with TRBJ1-1; no clear D. Germline-derived CDR1 and CDR2 are SEHNR and FQNEAQ (reference sequence). The V end lost 4 bases, the J end lost 1 base, and 13 bases lay between the germline ends. The CDR3 consists of 15 residues. The CDR3: CASSYPAPRNTEAFF. The CDR3, as DNA: TGTGCCAGCAGCTACCCGGCACCGAGGAACACTGAAGCTTTCTTT.

V and J are TRBV15 and TRBJ1-4, with D unresolved. There are 14 residues in the CDR3. Germline lookup yields CDR1 LNHNV and CDR2 YYDKDF (reference sequence). Trimming shortened V by 0 bases and J by 9 bases, and 11 bases separated the two germline ends. The CDR3 bases are TGTGCCACCAGCAGAGAGTCTACGAAGAAAAAACTGTTTTTT. This translates into CATSRESTKKKLFF. The full variable domain, in which reference TRBV15 and TRBJ1-4 provide the parts outside the CDR3, is DAMVIQNPRYQVTQFGKPVTLSCSQTLNHNVMYWYQQKSSQAPKLLFHYYDKDFNNEADTPDNFQSRRPNTSFCFLDIRSPGLGDTAMYLCATSRESTKKKLFFGSGTQLSVL.

V gene TRBV6-2 or TRBV6-3 combines with J gene TRBJ2-7; a weak D match, TRBD1 (5 bases). The CDR3 runs to 13 residues. Between the trimmed V and J ends, which lost 5 bases and 3 bases, there was a span of 11 bases. CDR1 MNHEY and CDR2 SVGEGT come from the germline V gene. The CDR3 protein is CASSDSNYYEQYF. The CDR3 DNA reads TGTGCCAGCAGTGACAGTAACTACTACGAGCAGTACTTC.

This chain connects TRBV12-3 or TRBV12-4 to TRBJ1-2; D is perhaps TRBD1 (6 bases). V gave up 5 bases and J gave up 8 bases, with 9 bases separating them. The CDR3 consists of 11 residues. The CDR3 here is CASSRGQGYTF. The CDR3 DNA reads TGTGCCAGCAGTAGAGGACAGGGCTACACCTTC.

This clonotype was picked up a small number of times. This chain uses TRBV7-2 with TRBJ2-1, with 9 bases fitting TRBD2. Germline CDR1 reads SGHTA; CDR2 reads FQGNSA. After removal of 0 bases from V and 9 bases from J, the junction contained 9 bases not matched to a gene. This CDR3 is built from 16 residues. CDR3 coding DNA: TGTGCCAGCAGCTTAGCGAGCCCGGGACTAGCCCTTGAGCAGTTCTTC. Amino acids: CASSLASPGLALEQFF. The full variable domain, rest sourced from reference TRBV7-2 and TRBJ2-1, is GAGVSQSPSNKVTEKGKDVELRCDPISGHTALYWYRQSLGQGLEFLIYFQGNSAPDKSGLPSDRFSAERTGGSVSTLTIQRTQQEDSAVYLCASSLASPGLALEQFFGPGTRLTVL.

This chain links TRBV7-9 with TRBJ2-4; D might be TRBD1 (6 bases). This CDR3 contains 16 residues. Germline CDR1 SEHNR, CDR2 FQNEAQ (reference sequence). V dropped 2 bases and J dropped 1 base, with 12 bases sitting between them. The CDR3 DNA follows: TGTGCCAGCAGCTTATCAACCACAGGGGCCAAAAACATTCAGTACTTC. Amino acids: CASSLSTTGAKNIQYF.

This chain links TRBV20-1 with TRBJ2-3; the match to TRBD1 covers 8 bases. Germline trimming cut 6 bases from V and 7 bases from J; bases unmatched to any gene: 18. CDR3 length: 16 residues. From germline, CDR1 is DFQATT and CDR2 SNEGSKA (reference sequence). The chain's CDR3 is CSAPPDGQGTRNTQYF. CDR3 DNA: TGCAGTGCCCCTCCGGACGGACAGGGAACCAGGAATACGCAGTATTTT.

V is TRBV7-2 and J is TRBJ2-7; 10 bases are shared with TRBD1. The CDR3 runs to 16 residues. V was pared by 6 bases and J by 6 bases, with 14 bases of the junction left unmatched. The germline gives CDR1 SGHTA, CDR2 FQGNSA. CDR3 amino acids: CASRASTGTGVPEQYF. The CDR3 coding sequence is TGTGCCAGCAGAGCCTCCACCGGGACAGGGGTCCCCGAGCAGTACTTC.

For this clonotype: Germline and junction disagree at one end, which may indicate a read error. The chain employs TRBV6-1 and TRBJ2-2; D gene unclear. The CDR3 is 15 residues long. CDR1 is MNHNS and CDR2 is SASEGT in the germline V gene. CDR3 sequence: CAGSEPRAHTGELFF. CDR3 DNA: TGTGCCGGCAGTGAACCCCGGGCCCACACCGGGGAGCTGTTTTTT.

V gene TRBV7-2 combines with J gene TRBJ2-1; 8 positions match TRBD2. The J segment lost 6 bases and the V segment lost 3 bases, leaving 7 bases of the junction unmatched. The CDR3 covers 15 residues. Germline assignment: CDR1 SGHTA and CDR2 FQGNSA. CDR3 loop: CASSFRAGAVNEQFF. The CDR3 DNA reads as TGTGCCAGCAGCTTTAGAGCGGGGGCGGTCAATGAGCAGTTCTTC.

The chain joins TRBV4-2 to TRBJ2-1; a weak D match, TRBD2 (6 bases). Per the germline V gene, CDR1 is LGHNA and CDR2 is YNFKEQ. Trimming shortened V by 0 bases and J by 6 bases, and 12 bases separated the two germline ends. This CDR3 has 15 amino acids. CDR3 in DNA: TGTGCCAGCAGCCAAGAAGGTAGGGACTCCAATGAGCAGTTCTTC. Its protein product is CASSQEGRDSNEQFF.

This chain uses TRBV27 with TRBJ2-7, with 7 bases identical to TRBD2. This CDR3 has 15 residues. The junction had 8 bases not matched to a gene; V was cut back by 4 bases and J by 2 bases. Germline V lookup: CDR1 MNHEY, CDR2 SMNVEV (reference sequence). CDR3 sequence reads: CASSWEGVAPYEQYF. The CDR3 region has the DNA TGTGCCAGCAGTTGGGAGGGCGTTGCCCCCTACGAGCAGTACTTC.

This rearrangement joins TRBV2 to TRBJ2-1, with 10 nucleotides matching TRBD2. Germline assignment: CDR1 SNHLY and CDR2 FYNNEI. There are 16 residues in the CDR3. Trimming at V came to 6 bases and at J to 7 bases, leaving 12 bases not matched to a gene. In nucleotides, the CDR3 is TGTGCCAGCAGAGGGAAGCGGGGGGGCGGACAAAATGAGCAGTTCTTC. It yields the protein CASRGKRGGGQNEQFF.

This clonotype was observed a few times. The chain links TRBV7-2 to TRBJ2-3; 9 bases fit TRBD2. V shed 3 bases, J shed 4 bases, and the junction held 8 bases outside the gene matches. Germline assignment: CDR1 SGHTA and CDR2 FQGNSA. This CDR3 contains 16 residues. Written as DNA, the CDR3 is TGTGCCAGCAGCTTGCGCGGGGGGGCCGCGTCAGATACGCAGTATTTT. Translating gives CASSLRGGAASDTQYF.

This clonotype was counted between two and nine times. The V gene is TRBV4-1, the J gene TRBJ1-1; D remains unclear. The CDR3 length is 15 residues. Germline assignment: CDR1 MGHRA and CDR2 YSYEKL. V lost 4 bases and J lost 5, with 17 bases in between. The CDR3 is CASSRTGPGRTEAFF. DNA of the CDR3: TGCGCCAGCAGCCGAACCGGGCCCGGGAGAACTGAAGCTTTCTTT.

This clonotype was observed many times. The chain employs TRBV6-1 and TRBJ2-3; D not resolved. The CDR3 spans 13 residues. The germline gives CDR1 MNHNS, CDR2 SASEGT. V gave up 1 base and J gave up 5 bases, with 7 bases separating them. In DNA, the CDR3 is TGTGCCAGCAGTGAAGGCCGAGTAGATACGCAGTATTTT. Translation gives CASSEGRVDTQYF.

V usage is TRBV29-1 and J usage is TRBJ2-1; 8 bases fit TRBD2. The CDR3 covers 13 residues. Germline lookup yields CDR1 SQVTM and CDR2 ANQGSEA. V gave up 3 bases and J gave up 8 bases; unmatched junction bases: 6. The CDR3 protein is CSVDAGGRDEQFF. The CDR3 coding sequence is TGCAGCGTTGATGCGGGGGGCCGGGATGAGCAGTTCTTC.

V and J are TRBV3-1 and TRBJ2-4; possible D gene TRBD2, 5 bases. The DNA end is more similar to TRBJ2-7, so the J call may be wrong. This CDR3 contains 15 residues. CDR1 is LGHDT and CDR2 is YNNKEL in the germline V gene (reference sequence). Written as DNA, the CDR3 is TGTGCCAGCAGCCAAGATAGTCGGGGTGTTGACGAGCAGTACTTC. It yields the protein CASSQDSRGVDEQYF.

The V call is TRBV20-1, the J call TRBJ2-3; 8 nucleotides match TRBD1. This CDR3 has 14 amino acids. Germline CDR1 reads DFQATT; CDR2 reads SNEGSKA (reference sequence). With V trimmed by 7 bases and J by 1 base, 7 bases remained unmatched. As DNA, the CDR3 is TGCAGTGTTACCAGGGGGCTCGGCACAGATACGCAGTATTTT. This translates into CSVTRGLGTDTQYF.